A single sample is the source of the 26 T cell receptor beta chains below, sequenced in a study of breast tumors, draining lymph nodes, adjacent tissues. Samples came from axillary lymph nodes draining the breast cancer. TCRdb analysed the multiplex PCR reads with MiXCR anew, one entry per CDR3 protein. Among approximately 140,000 distinct CDR3 sequences listed, about 31% were seen once. Sequencing was carried out using axillary lymph node tissue. The receptor source for this set is a female donor with breast cancer. Some clones in this sample may be carry-over from other donors' samples.

This clonotype was counted at least ten times. The rearrangement uses TRBV7-2 and TRBJ2-3; D unresolved. The CDR3 is 12 residues long. Trimming shortened V by 5 bases and J by 2 bases, and 5 bases separated the two germline ends. Germline CDR1 is SGHTA and CDR2 is FQGNSA. CDR3 in DNA: TGTGCCAGCAGCCCCCACACAGATACGCAGTATTTT. It is translated as CASSPHTDTQYF.

The sample holds one count of this clonotype. V and J are TRBV5-1 and TRBJ2-1; TRBD1 or TRBD2 may be the D gene (6 bases each). Trimming took 2 bases from V and 3 from J, leaving 18 bases between them. The CDR3 is 17 amino acids. Germline CDR1 reads SGHRS; CDR2 reads YFSETQ. The CDR3 nucleotides read TGCGCCAGCAGCTTCCCCTCAGGGGCCGGGAGCTACAATGAGCAGTTCTTC. Its protein is CASSFPSGAGSYNEQFF.

This clonotype was detected only a few times. This may come from a read error, since a much larger clone is one base off. No conserved phenylalanine or tryptophan ends this CDR3, so it is likely a read error. The chain employs TRBV20-1 and TRBJ2-7; D remains ambiguous. V lost 5 bases to trimming and J lost 3 bases, with 5 bases between them. CDR3 size: 10 residues. Germline-derived CDR1 and CDR2 are DFQATT and SNEGSKA (reference sequence). The CDR3 spells CSAPYYEQYS. The DNA for the CDR3 is TGCAGTGCTCCCTACTACGAGCAGTACTCC.

CDR3 sequence (DNA): TGTGCCAGCAGCGTTAGGGGTCAAAACACCATATATTTT. Protein sequence: CASSVRGQNTIYF. This chain links TRBV9 with TRBJ1-3, with D possibly being TRBD1 (5 bases). This CDR3 spans 13 amino acids. With 2 bases removed from V and 6 bases from J, the gap between germline ends came to 9 bases. The germline V gene encodes CDR1 SGDLS and CDR2 YYNGEE.

This clonotype was picked up many times. The genes are TRBV6-5 and TRBJ2-1, with 7 bases aligning to TRBD1. V dropped 2 bases and J dropped 2; count of bases not matched to a gene: 9. The CDR3 is 17 amino acids. CDR1 MNHEY and CDR2 SVGAGI come from the germline V gene. CDR3 DNA: TGTGCCAGCAGTTACACCCCAACAGGGGTCACCTACAATGAGCAGTTCTTC. Amino acid sequence: CASSYTPTGVTYNEQFF.

This clonotype was recorded at least ten times. CDR3 coding DNA: TGTGCCAGCAGCTTGGTAACTAGCACAGATACGCAGTATTTT. It encodes CASSLVTSTDTQYF. This chain links TRBV5-6 with TRBJ2-3, with unresolved D. The CDR3 extends over 14 amino acids. The V end lost 0 bases, the J end lost 0 bases, and 5 bases lay between the germline ends. CDR1 is SGHDT, CDR2 YYEEEE, per germline.

This clonotype has a single count. CDR3 residues: CASSLLPEQFF. The CDR3 coding sequence is TGTGCCAGCAGCTTACTTCCGGAGCAGTTCTTC. The V gene is TRBV7-9, the J gene TRBJ2-1; D gene unclear. V dropped 2 bases and J dropped 10 bases, with 6 bases sitting between them. The CDR3 is 11 residues long. Per the germline V gene, CDR1 is SEHNR and CDR2 is FQNEAQ (reference sequence).

This clonotype was observed once. A read error may explain this, as a much larger clone is one base away. The V gene is TRBV7-3, the J gene TRBJ2-3, with D possibly matching TRBD2 (6 bases). V was trimmed by 5 bases and J by 8 bases, leaving 17 bases between them. From germline, CDR1 is SGHTA and CDR2 FQGTGA. The CDR3 is 14 residues long. CDR3 residues: CASSPIQEGGTQYF. DNA of the CDR3: TGTGCCAGCAGCCCGATTCAGGAGGGAGGTACGCAGTATTTT.

This clonotype was recorded many times. The chain is built from TRBV6-1 and TRBJ2-5, with 11 bases that match TRBD2. Germline V gene sequence: CDR1 MNHNS, CDR2 SASEGT. The CDR3 has 16 amino acids. The J segment lost 3 bases and the V segment lost 5 bases, leaving 8 bases of the junction unmatched. The CDR3 nucleotides are TGTGCCAGCAGTCAAAATCCGGGACTAGCGGAAGAGACCCAGTACTTC. Its protein product is CASSQNPGLAEETQYF.

This clonotype was recorded many times. The V and J genes are TRBV6-5 and TRBJ2-7, with 13 bases identical to TRBD2. With V trimmed by 6 bases and J by 5 bases, 7 bases remained unmatched. Germline-derived CDR1 and CDR2 are MNHEY and SVGAGI. CDR3 length: 15 residues. CDR3 nucleotide sequence: TGTGCCAGCAGGGGGACTAGCGGGGACCACCACGAGCAGTACTTC. It translates to CASRGTSGDHHEQYF.

This clonotype has only a few counts. With a much larger clone just one base away, this may be a read error. This chain joins TRBV12-3 or TRBV12-4 and TRBJ1-4; D gene uncertain. The CDR3 contains 15 residues. The CDR3 loop reads CASSLGASVNEELFF. The DNA of the CDR3 is TGTGCCAGCAGTTTAGGGGCAAGTGTTAATGAAGAACTGTTTTTT.

At least ten counts were recorded for this clonotype. V and J are TRBV25-1 and TRBJ2-5; possibly TRBD2 for D (6 bases). V was cut by 3 bases and J by 1 base, with 15 bases left in between. Germline values: CDR1 MGHDK, CDR2 SYGVNS. This CDR3 spans 16 amino acids. The CDR3 DNA reads TGTGCCAGCAGTGAGAAACGCGGGACCATCCAAGAGACCCAGTACTTC. It translates to CASSEKRGTIQETQYF.

This clonotype appeared many times. This chain joins TRBV28 and TRBJ2-7; D not certain. Germline-derived CDR1 and CDR2 are MDHEN and SYDVKM. Trimming removed 5 bases at V and 2 bases at J, with 10 bases between. The length of the CDR3 is 13 residues. The CDR3 spells CASSPPPTYEQYF. The CDR3 DNA reads TGTGCCAGCAGTCCACCACCCACCTACGAGCAGTACTTC.

The gene calls are TRBV28 and TRBJ1-5, with TRBD1 matching over 9 bases. Germline values: CDR1 MDHEN, CDR2 SYDVKM. The junction had 9 bases not matched to a gene; V was cut back by 4 bases and J by 2 bases. The CDR3 consists of 17 residues. Here the CDR3 DNA reads TGTGCCAGCAGTTCCCTCGGGACAGGGCGAGGCAATCAGCCCCAGCATTTT. Protein sequence: CASSSLGTGRGNQPQHF.

This clonotype showed up many times. Possible read error: a much larger clone is one base away. The rearrangement uses TRBV7-2 and TRBJ1-5, with D unclear. The V and J ends lost 1 base and 15 bases respectively, with 13 bases between them. The CDR3 has 12 residues. Germline-derived CDR1 and CDR2 are SGHTA and FQGNSA. The CDR3 DNA is TGTGCCAGCAGCTTAGACCGAGCCAGACGGCATTTT. Translated: CASSLDRARRHF.

This clonotype has at least ten counts. CDR3 nucleotide sequence: TGTGCCATCAGTGCGGGCAATGAGCAGTTCTTC. It codes for CAISAGNEQFF. The rearrangement uses TRBV10-3 and TRBJ2-1, with D uncertain. CDR1 is ENHRY and CDR2 is SYGVKD in the germline V gene. V lost 4 bases to trimming and J lost 6 bases, with 4 bases between them. The CDR3 consists of 11 residues.

This chain links TRBV6-5 with TRBJ2-1; tentative D call: TRBD2 (6 bases). Germline V gives CDR1 MNHEY, CDR2 SVGAGI. V lost 2 bases and J lost 7, with 9 bases in between. This CDR3 is built from 13 residues. The CDR3 loop is CASSYVGGNEQFF. DNA for the CDR3: TGTGCCAGCAGTTACGTCGGGGGAAATGAGCAGTTCTTC.

This clonotype was seen ten or more times. The chain links TRBV4-1 to TRBJ2-7; D is ambiguous. This CDR3 contains 14 residues. V lost 3 bases and J lost 4, with 13 bases in between. Germline V gene sequence: CDR1 MGHRA, CDR2 YSYEKL. The DNA for the CDR3 is TGCGCCAGCAGCCAGCCGAGGCCTGAATACGAGCAGTACGTC. Translating gives CASSQPRPEYEQYV.

The chain links TRBV19 to TRBJ1-1; D is ambiguous. CDR1 and CDR2 (germline): LNHDA, SQIVND (reference sequence). CDR3 length equals 12 residues. Trimming stripped 1 base from V and 1 base from J, with 1 base between. The CDR3: CASSIGNTEAFF. CDR3 in DNA: TGTGCCAGTAGTATAGGGAACACTGAAGCTTTCTTT. Together with reference TRBV19 and TRBJ1-1, the CDR3 gives the full variable domain: DGGITQSPKYLFRKEGQNVTLSCEQNLNHDAMYWYRQDPGQGLRLIYYSQIVNDFQKGDIAEGYSVSREKKESFPLTVTSAQKNPTAFYLCASSIGNTEAFFGQGTRLTVV.

This clonotype appeared many times. The V gene is TRBV2, the J gene TRBJ1-5; possible D gene TRBD1, 6 bases. The V end was cut by 6 bases, the J end by 4 bases, with 16 bases between. The germline V gene encodes CDR1 SNHLY and CDR2 FYNNEI. CDR3 length equals 15 residues. CDR3 amino acids: CASRTGVGPNQPQHF. DNA of the CDR3: TGTGCCAGCAGGACAGGAGTAGGGCCTAATCAGCCCCAGCATTTT.

This clonotype was seen repeatedly, ten times or more. The CDR3 here is CASSLTGGATDTQYF. CDR3 nucleotide sequence: TGTGCCAGCAGTTTAACCGGGGGGGCCACAGATACGCAGTATTTT. The rearrangement links TRBV12-3 or TRBV12-4 to TRBJ2-3; TRBD2 matches at 8 bases. V lost 2 bases to trimming and J lost 2 bases; unmatched junction nucleotides: 3. The CDR3 loop spans 15 amino acids.

This clonotype was observed a few times. The final CDR3 position lacks the conserved phenylalanine or tryptophan, pointing to a likely read error. The V and J genes are TRBV7-9 and TRBJ1-2; maybe TRBD1 (5 bases). CDR1 SEHNR and CDR2 FQNEAQ come from the germline V gene (reference sequence). The CDR3 contains 14 residues. V was cut by 5 bases and J by 6 bases, with 16 bases left in between. DNA for the CDR3: TGTGCCAGCAGCCAGGATGATCGGGGGGATGGCTACACCCTC. Its protein product is CASSQDDRGDGYTL.

This clonotype was detected a few times. This sequence joins TRBV24-1 and TRBJ2-3; TRBD2 matches at 7 bases. CDR3 size: 14 residues. Germline values: CDR1 KGHDR, CDR2 SFDVKD. The trim removed 9 bases at V and 0 bases at J, leaving 5 bases unmatched. CDR3 residues: CATQLSGSTDTQYF. For the CDR3, the DNA is TGTGCCACCCAGCTTAGCGGGAGCACAGATACGCAGTATTTT.

J is TRBJ1-3 and V is TRBV18; the D is unclear. Germline V gene data show CDR1 as KGHSH and CDR2 as LQKENI. Deletions cut 0 bases from V and 4 bases from J, with 13 bases between. The CDR3 spans 16 residues. Here the CDR3 DNA reads TGTGCCAGCTCACCACCAGTCGGCCCTGCCGGAAACACCATATATTTT. Protein: CASSPPVGPAGNTIYF. Full variable domain (missing parts from reference TRBV18 and TRBJ1-3): NAGVMQNPRHLVRRRGQEARLRCSPMKGHSHVYWYRQLPEEGLKFMVYLQKENIIDESGMPKERFSAEFPKEGPSILRIQQVVRGDSAAYFCASSPPVGPAGNTIYFGEGSWLTVV.

This clonotype was seen repeatedly, ten times or more. The rearrangement uses TRBV15 and TRBJ2-5, with TRBD2 identical over 7 bases. From germline, CDR1 is LNHNV and CDR2 YYDKDF (reference sequence). CDR3 length: 14 residues. After removal of 1 base from V and 5 bases from J, the junction contained 4 bases not matched to a gene. CDR3 nucleotide sequence: TGTGCCACCAGCAGAGTGGGGGGGGGGGAGACCCAGTACTTC. It specifies CATSRVGGGETQYF.

This sequence joins TRBV7-2 and TRBJ2-1; 9 nucleotides line up with TRBD1. Germline V gives CDR1 SGHTA, CDR2 FQGNSA. Germline trimming cut 5 bases from V and 7 bases from J; bases unmatched to any gene: 9. The CDR3 is 15 residues long. The CDR3 coding sequence is TGTGCCAGCAGCCGACAGGGGGGTAAGATAAATGAGCAGTTCTTC. This translates into CASSRQGGKINEQFF.